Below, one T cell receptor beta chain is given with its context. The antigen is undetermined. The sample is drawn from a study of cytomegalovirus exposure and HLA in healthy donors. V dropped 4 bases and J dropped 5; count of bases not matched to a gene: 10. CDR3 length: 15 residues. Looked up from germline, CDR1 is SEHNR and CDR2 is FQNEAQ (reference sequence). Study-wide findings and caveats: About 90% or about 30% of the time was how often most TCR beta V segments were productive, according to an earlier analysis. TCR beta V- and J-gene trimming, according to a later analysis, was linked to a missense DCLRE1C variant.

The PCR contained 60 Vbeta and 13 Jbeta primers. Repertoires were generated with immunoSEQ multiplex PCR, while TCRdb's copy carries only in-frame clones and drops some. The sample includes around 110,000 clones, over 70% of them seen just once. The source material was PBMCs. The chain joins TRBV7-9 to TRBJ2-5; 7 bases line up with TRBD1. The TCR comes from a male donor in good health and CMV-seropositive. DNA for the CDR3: TGTGCCAGCAGCTATTACACAGGGGAAAGGGAGACCCAGTACTTC. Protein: CASSYYTGERETQYF.